This T cell receptor (beta chain) is from a study of a mutant IDH1 vaccine in newly diagnosed glioma. Study overall: The study started vaccination 4-6 weeks after radiotherapy alone, or with temozolomide cycles. Earlier therapy was either radiotherapy, temozolomide, or both, and most got both.

Noted time point: week 47, end of study. Mutant IDH1 20-mer peptide, at 300 ug, made up each vaccine dose, with topical imiquimod. Sequencing used immunoSEQ multiplex PCR; TCRdb keeps in-frame clones, though not all of them. This table has approximately 56,000 clones, over 70% appearing once. The CDR3 runs to 13 residues. Trimming cost V 0 bases and J 5 bases, with 7 bases left between them. Germline assignment: CDR1 GTSNPN and CDR2 SVGIG (reference sequence). Remarks on this clone: Its antigen remains unknown.

The chain combines TRBV30 with TRBJ2-2; no definite D call. The TCR was taken from a middle-aged man with glioma. The sequenced sample was PBMCs, obtained from a glioma patient whose treatment included an IDH1 peptide vaccine. CDR3 region: CAWSVTRTGELFF. CDR3 sequence (DNA): TGTGCCTGGAGTGTCACCCGTACCGGGGAGCTGTTTTTT.